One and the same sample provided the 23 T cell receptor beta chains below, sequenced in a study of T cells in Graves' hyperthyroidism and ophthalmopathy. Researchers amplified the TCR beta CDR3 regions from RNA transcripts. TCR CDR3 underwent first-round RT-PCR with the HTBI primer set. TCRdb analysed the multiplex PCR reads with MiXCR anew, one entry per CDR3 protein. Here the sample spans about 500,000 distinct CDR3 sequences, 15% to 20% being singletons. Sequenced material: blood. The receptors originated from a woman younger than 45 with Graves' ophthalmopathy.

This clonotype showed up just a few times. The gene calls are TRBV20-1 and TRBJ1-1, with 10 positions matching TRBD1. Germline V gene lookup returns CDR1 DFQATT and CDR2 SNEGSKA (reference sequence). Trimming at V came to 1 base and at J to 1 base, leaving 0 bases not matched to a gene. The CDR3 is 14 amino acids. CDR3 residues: CSARGDRGNTEAFF. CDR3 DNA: TGCAGTGCTAGAGGGGACAGGGGGAACACTGAAGCTTTCTTT.

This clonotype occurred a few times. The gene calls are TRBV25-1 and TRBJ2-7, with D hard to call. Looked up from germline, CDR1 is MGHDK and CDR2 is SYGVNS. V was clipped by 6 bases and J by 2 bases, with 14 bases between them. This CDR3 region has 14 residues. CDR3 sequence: CASSGIGVTYEQYF. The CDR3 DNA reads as TGTGCCAGCAGCGGTATTGGGGTTACCTACGAGCAGTACTTC.

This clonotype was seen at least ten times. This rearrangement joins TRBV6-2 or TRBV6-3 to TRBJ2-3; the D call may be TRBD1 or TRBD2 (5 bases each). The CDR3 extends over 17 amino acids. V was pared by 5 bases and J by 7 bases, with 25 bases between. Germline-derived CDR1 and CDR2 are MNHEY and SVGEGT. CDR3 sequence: CASSGRSGSTDQNTQYF. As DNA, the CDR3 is TGTGCCAGCAGTGGGAGATCAGGGAGTACAGATCAGAATACGCAGTATTTT.

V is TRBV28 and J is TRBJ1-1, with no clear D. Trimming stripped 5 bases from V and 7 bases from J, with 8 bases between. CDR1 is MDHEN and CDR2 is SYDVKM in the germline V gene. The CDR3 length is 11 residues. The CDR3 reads CASSPSYEAFF. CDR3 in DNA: TGTGCCAGCAGTCCTTCCTATGAAGCTTTCTTT.

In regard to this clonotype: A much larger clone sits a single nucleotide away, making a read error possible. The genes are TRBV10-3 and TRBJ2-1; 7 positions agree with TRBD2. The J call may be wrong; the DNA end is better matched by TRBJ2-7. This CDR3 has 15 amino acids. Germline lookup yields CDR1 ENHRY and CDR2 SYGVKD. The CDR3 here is CAITSGPSSYNEQYF. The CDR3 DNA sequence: TGTGCCATCACTAGCGGCCCAAGCTCCTACAATGAGCAGTACTTC.

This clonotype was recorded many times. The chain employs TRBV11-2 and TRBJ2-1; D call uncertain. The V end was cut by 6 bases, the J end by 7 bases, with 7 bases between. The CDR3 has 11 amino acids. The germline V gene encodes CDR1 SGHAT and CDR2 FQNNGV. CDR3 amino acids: CASREGNEQFF. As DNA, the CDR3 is TGTGCCAGCAGGGAAGGGAATGAGCAGTTCTTC.

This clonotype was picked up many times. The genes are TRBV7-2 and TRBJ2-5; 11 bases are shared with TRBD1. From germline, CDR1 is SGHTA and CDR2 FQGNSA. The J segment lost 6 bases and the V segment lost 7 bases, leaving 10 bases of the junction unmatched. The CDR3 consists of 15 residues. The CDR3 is CASNAGTGGAKTQYF. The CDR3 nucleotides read TGTGCCAGCAACGCGGGGACAGGGGGTGCGAAGACCCAGTACTTC.

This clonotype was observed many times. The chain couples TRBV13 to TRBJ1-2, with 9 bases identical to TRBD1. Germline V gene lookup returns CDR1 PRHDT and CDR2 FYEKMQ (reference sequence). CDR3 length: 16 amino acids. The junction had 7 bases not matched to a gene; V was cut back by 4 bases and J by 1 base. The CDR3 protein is CASSSSGQGFNYGYTF. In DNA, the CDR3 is TGTGCCAGCAGCTCATCGGGACAGGGCTTTAACTATGGCTACACCTTC.

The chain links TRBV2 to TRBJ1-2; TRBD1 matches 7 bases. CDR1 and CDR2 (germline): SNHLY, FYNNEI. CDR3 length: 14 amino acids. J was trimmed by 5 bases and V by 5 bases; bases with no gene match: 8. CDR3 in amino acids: CASSHGQEEYGYTF. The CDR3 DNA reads TGTGCCAGCAGTCATGGACAGGAGGAATATGGCTACACCTTC.

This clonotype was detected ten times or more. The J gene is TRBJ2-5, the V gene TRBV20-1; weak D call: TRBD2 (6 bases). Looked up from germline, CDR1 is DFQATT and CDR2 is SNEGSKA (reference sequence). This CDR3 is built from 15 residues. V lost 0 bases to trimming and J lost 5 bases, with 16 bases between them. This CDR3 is CSARDMNGGSETQYF. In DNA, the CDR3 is TGCAGTGCTAGAGATATGAACGGGGGTTCGGAGACCCAGTACTTC.

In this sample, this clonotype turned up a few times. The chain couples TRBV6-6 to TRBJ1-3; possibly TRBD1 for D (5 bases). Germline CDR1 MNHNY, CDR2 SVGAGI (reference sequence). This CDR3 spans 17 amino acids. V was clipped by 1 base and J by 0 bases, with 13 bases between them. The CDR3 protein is CASSYFAGTDSGNTIYF. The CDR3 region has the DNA TGTGCCAGCAGTTACTTTGCCGGGACCGACTCTGGAAACACCATATATTTT.

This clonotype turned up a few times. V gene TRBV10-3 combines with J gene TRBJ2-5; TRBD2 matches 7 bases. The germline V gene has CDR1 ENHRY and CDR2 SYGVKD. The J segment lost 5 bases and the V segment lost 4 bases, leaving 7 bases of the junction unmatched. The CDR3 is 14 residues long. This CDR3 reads CAISVARGGETQYF. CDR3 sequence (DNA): TGTGCCATCAGTGTGGCAAGGGGAGGGGAGACCCAGTACTTC.

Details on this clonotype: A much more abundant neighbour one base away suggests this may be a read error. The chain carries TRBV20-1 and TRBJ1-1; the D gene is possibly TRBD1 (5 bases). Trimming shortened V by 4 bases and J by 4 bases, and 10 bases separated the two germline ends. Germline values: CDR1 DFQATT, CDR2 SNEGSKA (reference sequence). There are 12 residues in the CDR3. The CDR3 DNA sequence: TGCAGTGCTATGCGGGACCGCACTGAAGCTTTCTTT. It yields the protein CSAMRDRTEAFF.

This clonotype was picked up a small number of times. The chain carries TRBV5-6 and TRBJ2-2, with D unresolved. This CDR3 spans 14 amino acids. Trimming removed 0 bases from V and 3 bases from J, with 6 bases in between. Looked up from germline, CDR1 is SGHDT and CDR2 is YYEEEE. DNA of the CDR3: TGTGCCAGCAGCTTGGCTGTAGACACCGGGGAGCTGTTTTTT. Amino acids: CASSLAVDTGELFF.

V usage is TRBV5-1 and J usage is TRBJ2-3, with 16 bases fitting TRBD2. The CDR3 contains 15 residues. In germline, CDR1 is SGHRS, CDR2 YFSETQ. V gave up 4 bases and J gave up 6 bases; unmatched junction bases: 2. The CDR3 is CASSAGLAGGDTQYF. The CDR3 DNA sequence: TGCGCCAGCAGCGCGGGACTAGCGGGGGGGGATACGCAGTATTTT.

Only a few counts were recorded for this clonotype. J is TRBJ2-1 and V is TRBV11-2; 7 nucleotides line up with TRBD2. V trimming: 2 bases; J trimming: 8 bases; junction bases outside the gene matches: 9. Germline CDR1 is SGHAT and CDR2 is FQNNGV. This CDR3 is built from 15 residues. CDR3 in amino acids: CASSLRRGRIDEQFF. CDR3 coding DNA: TGTGCCAGCAGCTTACGGCGCGGGAGAATAGATGAGCAGTTCTTC.

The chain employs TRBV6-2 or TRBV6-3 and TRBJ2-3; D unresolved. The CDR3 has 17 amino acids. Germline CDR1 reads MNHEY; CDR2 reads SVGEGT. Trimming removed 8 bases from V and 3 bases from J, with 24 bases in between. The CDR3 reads CASVDRAARLRTDTQYF. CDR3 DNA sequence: TGTGCCAGCGTCGATAGGGCCGCCCGACTTCGAACAGATACGCAGTATTTT.

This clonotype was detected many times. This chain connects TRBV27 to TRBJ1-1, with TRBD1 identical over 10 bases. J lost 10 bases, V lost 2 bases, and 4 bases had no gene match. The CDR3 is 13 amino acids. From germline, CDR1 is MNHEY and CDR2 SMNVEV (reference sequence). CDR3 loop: CASSLDRGLVAFF. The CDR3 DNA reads TGTGCCAGCAGTTTAGACAGGGGGCTCGTAGCTTTCTTT.

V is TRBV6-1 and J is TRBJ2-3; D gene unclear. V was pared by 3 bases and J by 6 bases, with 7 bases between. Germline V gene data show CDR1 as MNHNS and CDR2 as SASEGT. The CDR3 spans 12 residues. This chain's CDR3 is CASSDPLDTQYF. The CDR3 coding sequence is TGTGCCAGCAGTGACCCCCTCGATACGCAGTATTTT.

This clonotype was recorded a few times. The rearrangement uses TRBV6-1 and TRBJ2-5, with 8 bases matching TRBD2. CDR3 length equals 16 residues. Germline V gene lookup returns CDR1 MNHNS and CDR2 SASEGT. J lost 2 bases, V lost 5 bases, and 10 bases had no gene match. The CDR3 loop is CASSLRTSGRQETQYF. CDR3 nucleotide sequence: TGTGCCAGCAGTTTGAGGACCAGCGGGAGACAAGAGACCCAGTACTTC.

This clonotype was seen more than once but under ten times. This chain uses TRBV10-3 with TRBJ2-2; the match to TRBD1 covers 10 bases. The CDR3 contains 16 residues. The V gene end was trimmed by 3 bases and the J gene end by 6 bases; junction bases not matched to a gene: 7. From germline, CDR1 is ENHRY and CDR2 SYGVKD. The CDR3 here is CAISDSDRGQAGELFF. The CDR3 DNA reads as TGTGCCATCAGTGACTCCGACAGGGGGCAGGCCGGGGAGCTGTTTTTT.

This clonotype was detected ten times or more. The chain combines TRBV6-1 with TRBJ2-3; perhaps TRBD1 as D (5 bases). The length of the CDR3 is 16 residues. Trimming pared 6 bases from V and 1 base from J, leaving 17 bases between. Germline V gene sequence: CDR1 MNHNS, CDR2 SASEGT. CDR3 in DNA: TGTGCCAGCAGGATGAACACCAGGGTCCGCACAGATACGCAGTATTTT. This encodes CASRMNTRVRTDTQYF.

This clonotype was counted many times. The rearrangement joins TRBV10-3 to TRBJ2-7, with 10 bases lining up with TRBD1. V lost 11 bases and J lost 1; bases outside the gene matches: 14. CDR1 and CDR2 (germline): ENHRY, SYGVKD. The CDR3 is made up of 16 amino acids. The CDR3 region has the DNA TGTGCCGCCGCCCGGGACGGGACAGGGGCGTCCTACGAGCAGTACTTC. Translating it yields CAAARDGTGASYEQYF.